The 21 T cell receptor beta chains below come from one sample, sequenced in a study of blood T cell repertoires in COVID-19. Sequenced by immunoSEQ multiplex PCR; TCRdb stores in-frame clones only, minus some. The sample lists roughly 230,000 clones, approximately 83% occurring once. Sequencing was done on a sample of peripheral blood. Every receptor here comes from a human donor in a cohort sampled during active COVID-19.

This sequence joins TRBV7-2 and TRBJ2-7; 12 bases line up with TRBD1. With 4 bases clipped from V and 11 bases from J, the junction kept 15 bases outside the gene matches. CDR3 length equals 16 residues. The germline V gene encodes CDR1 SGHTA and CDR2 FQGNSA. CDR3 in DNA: TGTGCCAGCAGCTCGCTAACCGGGACAGGGGGCTCTGGGGAGTACTTC. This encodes CASSSLTGTGGSGEYF.

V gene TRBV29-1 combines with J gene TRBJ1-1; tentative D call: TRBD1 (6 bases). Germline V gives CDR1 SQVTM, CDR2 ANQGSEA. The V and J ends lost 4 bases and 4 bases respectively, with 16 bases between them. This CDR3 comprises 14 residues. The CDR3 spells CSVASGALGTEAFF. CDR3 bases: TGCAGCGTTGCGTCAGGGGCTCTTGGCACTGAAGCTTTCTTT.

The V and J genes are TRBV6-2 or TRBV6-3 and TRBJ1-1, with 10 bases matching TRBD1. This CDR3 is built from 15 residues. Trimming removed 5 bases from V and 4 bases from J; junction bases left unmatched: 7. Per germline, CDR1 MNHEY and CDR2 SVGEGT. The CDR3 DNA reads TGTGCCAGCAGTCGTAGACAGGGGGCGGTCACTGAAGCTTTCTTT. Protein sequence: CASSRRQGAVTEAFF.

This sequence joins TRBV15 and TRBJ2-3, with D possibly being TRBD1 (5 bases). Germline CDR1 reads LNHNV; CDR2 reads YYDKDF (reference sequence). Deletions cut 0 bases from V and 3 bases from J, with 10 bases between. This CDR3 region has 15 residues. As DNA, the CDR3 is TGTGCCACCAGCAGAGAAGTTCCAGGGACAGATACGCAGTATTTT. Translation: CATSREVPGTDTQYF.

The CDR3 region has the DNA TGTGCCAGCAGAGGACAGGGTGGCTACAATGAGCAGTTCTTC. Its translation is CASRGQGGYNEQFF. The chain carries TRBV6-5 and TRBJ2-1; 8 bases agree with TRBD1. V shed 6 bases, J shed 3 bases, and the junction held 4 bases outside the gene matches. CDR1 MNHEY and CDR2 SVGAGI come from the germline V gene. The CDR3 covers 14 residues.

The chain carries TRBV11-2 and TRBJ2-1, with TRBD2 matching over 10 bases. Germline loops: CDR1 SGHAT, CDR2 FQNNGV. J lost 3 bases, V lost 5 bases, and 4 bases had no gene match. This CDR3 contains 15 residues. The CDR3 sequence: CASSPLAGGYNEQFF. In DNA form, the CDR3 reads TGTGCCAGCAGCCCTTTAGCGGGAGGCTACAATGAGCAGTTCTTC.

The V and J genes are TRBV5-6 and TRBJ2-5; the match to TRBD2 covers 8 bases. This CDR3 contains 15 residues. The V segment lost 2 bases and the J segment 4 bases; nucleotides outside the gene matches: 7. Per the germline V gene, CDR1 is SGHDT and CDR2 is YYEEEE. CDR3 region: CASSFDGRDGETQYF. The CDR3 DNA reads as TGTGCCAGCAGCTTCGACGGGAGGGACGGAGAGACCCAGTACTTC.

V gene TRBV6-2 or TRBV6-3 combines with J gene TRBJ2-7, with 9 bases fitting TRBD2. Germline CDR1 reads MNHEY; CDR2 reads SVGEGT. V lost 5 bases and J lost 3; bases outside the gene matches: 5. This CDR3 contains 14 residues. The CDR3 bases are TGTGCCAGCAGTGCGGGACTAGCATTCTACGAGCAGTACTTC. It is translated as CASSAGLAFYEQYF.

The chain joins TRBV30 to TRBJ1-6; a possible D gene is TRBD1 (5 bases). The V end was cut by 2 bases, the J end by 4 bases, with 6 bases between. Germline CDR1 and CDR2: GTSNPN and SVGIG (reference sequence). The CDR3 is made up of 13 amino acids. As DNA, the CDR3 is TGTGCCTGGAGTTCAGGGTATAATTCACCCCTCCACTTT. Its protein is CAWSSGYNSPLHF.

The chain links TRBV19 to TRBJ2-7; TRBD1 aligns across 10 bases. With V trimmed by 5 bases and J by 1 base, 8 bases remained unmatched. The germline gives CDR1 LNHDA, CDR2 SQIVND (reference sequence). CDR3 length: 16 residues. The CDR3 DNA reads TGTGCCAGTAGTCTCGAGACAGGGGGCGTATCCTACGAGCAGTACTTC. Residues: CASSLETGGVSYEQYF. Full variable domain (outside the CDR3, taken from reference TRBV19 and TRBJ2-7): DGGITQSPKYLFRKEGQNVTLSCEQNLNHDAMYWYRQDPGQGLRLIYYSQIVNDFQKGDIAEGYSVSREKKESFPLTVTSAQKNPTAFYLCASSLETGGVSYEQYFGPGTRLTVT.

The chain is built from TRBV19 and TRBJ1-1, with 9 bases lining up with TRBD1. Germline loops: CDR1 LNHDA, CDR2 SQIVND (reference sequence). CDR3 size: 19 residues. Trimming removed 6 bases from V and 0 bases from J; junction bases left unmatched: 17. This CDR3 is CASRPGQGNVAAMNTEAFF. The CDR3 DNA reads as TGTGCCAGTAGACCGGGACAGGGCAATGTTGCCGCCATGAACACTGAAGCTTTCTTT.

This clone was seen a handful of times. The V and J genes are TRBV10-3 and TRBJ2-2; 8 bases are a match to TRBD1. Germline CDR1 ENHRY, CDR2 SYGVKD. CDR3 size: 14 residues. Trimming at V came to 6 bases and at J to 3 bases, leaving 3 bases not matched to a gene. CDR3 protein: CAIRLDRDTGELFF. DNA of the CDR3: TGTGCCATCAGACTGGACAGGGACACCGGGGAGCTGTTTTTT.

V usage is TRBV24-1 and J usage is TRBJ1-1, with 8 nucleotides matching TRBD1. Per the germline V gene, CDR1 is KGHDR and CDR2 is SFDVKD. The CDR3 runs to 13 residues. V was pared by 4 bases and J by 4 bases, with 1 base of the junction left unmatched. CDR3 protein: CATSDQGATEAFF. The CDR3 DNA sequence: TGTGCCACCAGTGACCAGGGGGCCACTGAAGCTTTCTTT.

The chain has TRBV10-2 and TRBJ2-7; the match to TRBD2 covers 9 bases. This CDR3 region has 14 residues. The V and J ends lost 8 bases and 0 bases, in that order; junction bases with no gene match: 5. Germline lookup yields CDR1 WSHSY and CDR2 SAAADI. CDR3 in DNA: TGCGCCAGCCTGACTAGCGGTTACTCCTACGAGCAGTACTTC. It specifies CASLTSGYSYEQYF.

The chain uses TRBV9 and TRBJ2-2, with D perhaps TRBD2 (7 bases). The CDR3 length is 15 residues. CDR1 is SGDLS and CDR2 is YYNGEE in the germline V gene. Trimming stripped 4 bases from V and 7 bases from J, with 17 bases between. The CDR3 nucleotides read TGTGCCAGCAGCCCCTTCGGGGGGCCCGGCGGGGAGCTGTTTTTT. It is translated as CASSPFGGPGGELFF.

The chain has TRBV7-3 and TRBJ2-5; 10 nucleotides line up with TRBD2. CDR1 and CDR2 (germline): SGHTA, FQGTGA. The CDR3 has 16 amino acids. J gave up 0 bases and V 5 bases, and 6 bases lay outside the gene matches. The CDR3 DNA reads TGTGCCAGCAGCATGGAAGCGGGGGGGTACCAAGAGACCCAGTACTTC. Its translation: CASSMEAGGYQETQYF.

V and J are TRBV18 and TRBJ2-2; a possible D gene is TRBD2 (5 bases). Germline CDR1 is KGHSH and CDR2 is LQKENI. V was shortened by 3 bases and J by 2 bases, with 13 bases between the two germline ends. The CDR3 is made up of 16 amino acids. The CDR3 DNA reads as TGTGCCAGCTCACCCCGGACTGCTGACAACACCGGGGAGCTGTTTTTT. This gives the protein CASSPRTADNTGELFF.

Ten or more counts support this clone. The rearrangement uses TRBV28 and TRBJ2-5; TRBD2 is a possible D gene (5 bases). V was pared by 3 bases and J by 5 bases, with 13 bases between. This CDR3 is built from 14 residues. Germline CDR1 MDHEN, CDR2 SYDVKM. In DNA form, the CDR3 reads TGTGCCAGCAGTTTTGGGAGTGGTATCGAGACCCAGTACTTC. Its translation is CASSFGSGIETQYF.

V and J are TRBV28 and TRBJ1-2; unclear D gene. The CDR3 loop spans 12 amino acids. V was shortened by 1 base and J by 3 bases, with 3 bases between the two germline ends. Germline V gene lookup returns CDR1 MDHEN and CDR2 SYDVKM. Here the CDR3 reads CASSLFDYGYTF. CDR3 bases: TGTGCCAGCAGTTTATTCGACTATGGCTACACCTTC.

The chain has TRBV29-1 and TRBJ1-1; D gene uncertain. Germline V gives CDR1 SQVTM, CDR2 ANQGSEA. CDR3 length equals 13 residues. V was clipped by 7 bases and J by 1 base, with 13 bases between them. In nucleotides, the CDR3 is TGCAGCGCTGCAAAGACGGGGAACACTGAAGCTTTCTTT. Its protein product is CSAAKTGNTEAFF.

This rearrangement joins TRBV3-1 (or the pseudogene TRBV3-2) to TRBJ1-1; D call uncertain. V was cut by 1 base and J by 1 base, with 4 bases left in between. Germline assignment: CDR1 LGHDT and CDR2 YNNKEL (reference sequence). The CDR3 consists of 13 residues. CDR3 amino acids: CASSQGGNTEAFF. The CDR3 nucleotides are TGTGCCAGCAGCCAAGGCGGGAACACTGAAGCTTTCTTT.